This passage covers 15 T cell receptor beta chains from one sample sequenced in a study of cytomegalovirus exposure and HLA in healthy donors. 60 Vbeta and 13 Jbeta primers were used in PCR. Sequencing was performed with immunoSEQ multiplex PCR; in TCRdb, only in-frame clones are kept and a portion is missing. The table records approximately 95,000 clones, approximately 72% of them present only once. Sequenced input: PBMCs. These receptors all stem from a woman aged 40-49 years in good health and CMV-seropositive.

As DNA, the CDR3 is TGTGCCAGCAGTGAACATAGACTAGCGGAGACCCAGTACTTC. This encodes CASSEHRLAETQYF. The chain couples TRBV2 to TRBJ2-5; 8 bases map to TRBD2. There are 14 residues in the CDR3. Trimming took 2 bases from V and 5 from J; bases not matched to a gene: 4. Germline CDR1 SNHLY, CDR2 FYNNEI.

The chain couples TRBV7-9 to TRBJ2-1; D is perhaps TRBD1 (5 bases). V lost 0 bases to trimming and J lost 8 bases, with 8 bases between them. The length of the CDR3 is 13 residues. CDR1 is SEHNR, CDR2 FQNEAQ, per germline (reference sequence). CDR3 sequence (DNA): TGTGCCAGCAGCTTAGCCAGGGTCTATGAGCAGTTCTTC. Amino acids: CASSLARVYEQFF.

The genes are TRBV28 and TRBJ1-4; D is unclear. The V end lost 6 bases, the J end lost 5 bases, and 16 bases lay between the germline ends. This CDR3 contains 15 residues. Germline CDR1 and CDR2: MDHEN and SYDVKM. CDR3 sequence reads: CASSTPGSPNEKLFF. Written as DNA, the CDR3 is TGTGCCAGCAGCACACCCGGGAGTCCGAATGAAAAACTGTTTTTT.

To note about this clone: Relative to the germline gene, one junction end is altered; a read error may explain this. The rearrangement uses TRBV7-9 and TRBJ1-2, with D unresolved. The CDR3 is 12 residues long. From germline, CDR1 is SEHNR and CDR2 FQNEAQ (reference sequence). For the CDR3, the DNA is TGTTCCAGCAGCTTACTTCACTATGGCTACACCTTC. Amino acids: CSSSLLHYGYTF.

The chain couples TRBV5-1 to TRBJ2-2; D might be TRBD1 (6 bases). Germline values: CDR1 SGHRS, CDR2 YFSETQ. CDR3 size: 19 residues. V lost 6 bases and J 7 bases, leaving 31 bases between the germline ends. The CDR3 nucleotides are TGCGCCAGCAAGATCAACCCTAGCCTTACAGGGTATCGGGTCGGGGAGCTGTTTTTT. Translating gives CASKINPSLTGYRVGELFF.

The chain joins TRBV13 to TRBJ2-1, with D hard to call. Germline CDR1 and CDR2: PRHDT and FYEKMQ (reference sequence). The CDR3 covers 16 residues. V was pared by 5 bases and J by 0 bases, with 14 bases between. CDR3 nucleotides: TGTGCCAGCAGCGGCTACTACCCGGGCTCCTACAATGAGCAGTTCTTC. Translated, it gives CASSGYYPGSYNEQFF.

The chain employs TRBV19 and TRBJ1-4, with D hard to call. The germline V gene has CDR1 LNHDA and CDR2 SQIVND (reference sequence). This CDR3 comprises 17 residues. V gave up 2 bases and J gave up 4 bases, with 17 bases separating them. The CDR3 nucleotides read TGTGCCAGTAGTATAAGCCGCGACGAGGGTCATAATGAAAAACTGTTTTTT. Amino acid sequence: CASSISRDEGHNEKLFF.

The chain is built from TRBV10-1 and TRBJ2-6, with TRBD2 matching over 11 bases. V lost 3 bases and J lost 0; bases outside the gene matches: 7. The CDR3 sequence is 19 residues long. Per the germline V gene, CDR1 is WNHNN and CDR2 is SYGVQD (reference sequence). The DNA for the CDR3 is TGCGCCAGCAGTGACCTAACTCTAGCGGGAGGCTCTGGGGCCAACGTCCTGACTTTC. It codes for CASSDLTLAGGSGANVLTF.

The rearrangement joins TRBV18 to TRBJ2-2; 11 bases align to TRBD2. The germline CDR1 and CDR2 sequences are KGHSH and LQKENI. Germline trimming cut 5 bases from V and 1 base from J; bases unmatched to any gene: 3. The CDR3 spans 16 residues. CDR3 protein: CASSGTSGVNTGELFF. The CDR3 region has the DNA TGTGCCAGCTCAGGGACTAGCGGAGTGAACACCGGGGAGCTGTTTTTT.

The chain carries TRBV29-1 and TRBJ2-2, with D perhaps matching TRBD1 (6 bases). Trimming took off 5 bases at V and 5 bases at J, with 15 bases between the two ends. Germline CDR1 is SQVTM and CDR2 is ANQGSEA. The CDR3 is 14 residues long. The CDR3: CSVREQGLTGELFF. CDR3 coding DNA: TGCAGCGTTCGGGAACAGGGTCTAACCGGGGAGCTGTTTTTT.

This chain joins TRBV7-9 and TRBJ2-7; D is possibly TRBD2 (5 bases). V was clipped by 0 bases and J by 3 bases, with 15 bases between them. The CDR3 totals 16 residues. Germline V lookup: CDR1 SEHNR, CDR2 FQNEAQ (reference sequence). The CDR3 region is CASSLARASSDYEQYF. As DNA, the CDR3 is TGTGCCAGCAGCTTAGCGCGGGCGAGTAGCGACTACGAGCAGTACTTC.

This clone has only a few counts. V gene TRBV19 combines with J gene TRBJ1-1; D might be TRBD1 (5 bases). From germline, CDR1 is LNHDA and CDR2 SQIVND (reference sequence). CDR3 length: 13 residues. Between the trimmed V and J ends, which lost 0 bases and 5 bases, there was a span of 7 bases. The CDR3 protein is CASSIEGGTEAFF. DNA for the CDR3: TGTGCCAGTAGTATAGAGGGGGGGACTGAAGCTTTCTTT.

The chain employs TRBV29-1 and TRBJ2-7; 8 bases are a match to TRBD2. V shed 3 bases, J shed 2 bases, and the junction held 9 bases outside the gene matches. CDR3 length: 15 amino acids. Per the germline V gene, CDR1 is SQVTM and CDR2 is ANQGSEA. The CDR3 here is CSVEGLAGLAYEQYF. Written as DNA, the CDR3 is TGCAGCGTTGAGGGTTTAGCGGGACTGGCCTACGAGCAGTACTTC.

The chain joins TRBV12-5 to TRBJ2-7, with D tentatively TRBD2 (6 bases). This CDR3 spans 13 amino acids. V was shortened by 1 base and J by 6 bases, with 10 bases between the two germline ends. Germline CDR1 reads LGHNT; CDR2 reads FRNRAP. The CDR3 DNA is TGTGCTAGTGGTTTGGGGTCCGGGGGCGAGCAGTACTTC. Translated: CASGLGSGGEQYF.

V and J are TRBV25-1 and TRBJ1-2, with D perhaps TRBD1 (5 bases). Trimming left V 4 bases short and J 4 bases short, with 10 bases between. Germline values: CDR1 MGHDK, CDR2 SYGVNS. There are 13 residues in the CDR3. DNA for the CDR3: TGTGCCAGCAGTGGGGACTGGGGCTATGGCTACACCTTC. Translated, it gives CASSGDWGYGYTF.